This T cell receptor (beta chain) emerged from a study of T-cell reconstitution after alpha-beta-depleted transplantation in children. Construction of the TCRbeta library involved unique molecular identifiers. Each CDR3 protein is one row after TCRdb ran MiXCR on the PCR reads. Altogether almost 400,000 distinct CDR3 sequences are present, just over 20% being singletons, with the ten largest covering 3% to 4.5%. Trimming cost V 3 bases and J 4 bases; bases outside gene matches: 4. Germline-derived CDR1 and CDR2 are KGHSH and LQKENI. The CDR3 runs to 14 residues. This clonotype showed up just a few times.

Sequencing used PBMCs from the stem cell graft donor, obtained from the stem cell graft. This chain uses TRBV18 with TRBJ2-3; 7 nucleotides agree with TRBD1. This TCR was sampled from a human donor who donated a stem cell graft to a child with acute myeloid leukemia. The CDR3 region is CASSPTDRADTQYF. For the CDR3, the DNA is TGTGCCAGCTCACCTACTGACAGGGCAGATACGCAGTATTTT.